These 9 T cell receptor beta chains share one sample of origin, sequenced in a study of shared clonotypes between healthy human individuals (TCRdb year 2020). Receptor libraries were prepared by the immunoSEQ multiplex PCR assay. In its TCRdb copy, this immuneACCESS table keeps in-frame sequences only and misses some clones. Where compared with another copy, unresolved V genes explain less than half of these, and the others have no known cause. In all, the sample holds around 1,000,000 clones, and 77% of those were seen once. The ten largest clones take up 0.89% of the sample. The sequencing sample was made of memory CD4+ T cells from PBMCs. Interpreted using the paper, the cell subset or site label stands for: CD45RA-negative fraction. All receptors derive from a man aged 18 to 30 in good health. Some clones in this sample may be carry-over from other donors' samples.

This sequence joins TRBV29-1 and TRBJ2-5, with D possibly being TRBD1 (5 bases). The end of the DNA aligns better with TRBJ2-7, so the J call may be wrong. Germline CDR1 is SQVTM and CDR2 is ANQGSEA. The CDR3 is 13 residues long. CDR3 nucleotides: TGCAGCGTTGGATGGGGCAAGGGATCCGAGCAGTACTTC. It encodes CSVGWGKGSEQYF.

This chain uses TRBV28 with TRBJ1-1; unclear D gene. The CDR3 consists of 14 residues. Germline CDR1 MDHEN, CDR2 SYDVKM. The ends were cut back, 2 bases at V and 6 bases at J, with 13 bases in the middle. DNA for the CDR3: TGTGCCAGCAGTTTAGGCCCCTTGGTTTCTGAAGCTTTCTTT. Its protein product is CASSLGPLVSEAFF.

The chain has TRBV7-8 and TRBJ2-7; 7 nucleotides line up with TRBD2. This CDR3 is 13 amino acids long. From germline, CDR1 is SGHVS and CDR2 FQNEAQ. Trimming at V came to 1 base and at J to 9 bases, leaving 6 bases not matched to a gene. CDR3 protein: CASSLGPREGQYF. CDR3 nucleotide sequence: TGTGCCAGCAGCTTAGGACCCAGGGAGGGGCAGTACTTC.

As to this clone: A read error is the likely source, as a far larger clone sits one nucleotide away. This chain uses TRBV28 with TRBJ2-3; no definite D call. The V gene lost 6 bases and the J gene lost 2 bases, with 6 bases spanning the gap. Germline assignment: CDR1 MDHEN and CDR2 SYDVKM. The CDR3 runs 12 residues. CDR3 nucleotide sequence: TGTGCCAGCAGGGGTAACACAGATACGCAGTATTTT. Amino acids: CASRGNTDTQYF.

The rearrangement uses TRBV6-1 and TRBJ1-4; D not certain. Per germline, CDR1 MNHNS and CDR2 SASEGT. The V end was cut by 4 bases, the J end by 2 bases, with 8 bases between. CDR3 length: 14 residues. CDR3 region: CASSATATNEKLFF. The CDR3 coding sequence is TGTGCCAGCAGTGCGACGGCTACTAATGAAAAACTGTTTTTT.

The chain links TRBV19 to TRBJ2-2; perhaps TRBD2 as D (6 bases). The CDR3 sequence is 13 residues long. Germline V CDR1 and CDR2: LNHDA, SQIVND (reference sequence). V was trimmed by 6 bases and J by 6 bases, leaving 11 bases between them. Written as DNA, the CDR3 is TGTGCCAGTAGCGGGAGCTACTCCGGGGAGCTGTTTTTT. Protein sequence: CASSGSYSGELFF.

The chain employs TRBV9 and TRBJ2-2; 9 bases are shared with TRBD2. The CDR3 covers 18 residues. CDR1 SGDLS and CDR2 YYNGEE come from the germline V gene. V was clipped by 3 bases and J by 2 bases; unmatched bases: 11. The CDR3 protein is CASSASGSGRFNTGELFF. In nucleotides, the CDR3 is TGTGCCAGCAGCGCCTCTGGGAGCGGGAGGTTCAACACCGGGGAGCTGTTTTTT.

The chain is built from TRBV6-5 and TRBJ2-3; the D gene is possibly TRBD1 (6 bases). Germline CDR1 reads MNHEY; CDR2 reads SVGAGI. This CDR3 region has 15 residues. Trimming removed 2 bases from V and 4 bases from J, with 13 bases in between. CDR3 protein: CASSYQQGAADTQYF. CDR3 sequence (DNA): TGTGCCAGCAGTTACCAACAGGGAGCGGCAGATACGCAGTATTTT.

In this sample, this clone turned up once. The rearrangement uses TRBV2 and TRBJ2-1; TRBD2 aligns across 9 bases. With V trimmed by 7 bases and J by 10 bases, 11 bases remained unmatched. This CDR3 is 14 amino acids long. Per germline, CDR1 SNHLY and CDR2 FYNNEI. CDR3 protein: CASNTLGGRGEQFF. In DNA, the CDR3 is TGTGCCAGCAACACTCTCGGCGGGAGGGGGGAGCAGTTCTTC.